This T cell receptor (beta chain) comes out of a study of cytomegalovirus exposure and HLA in healthy donors (dated by TCRdb to about 2017). Regarding the study in general: In an earlier analysis of approximately 640 of the donors, 276 Gb of sequence data and 90 million to 130 million unique TCR beta sequences from 150 million to 200 million T cells were reported. About 320 gigabases of sequencing data and 70 million to 100 million unique TCR sequences were included in an early release covering roughly 700 HLA-typed donors. Of the 300 to 500 genotyped donors, approximately 80% were placed in the genetic ancestry cluster associated with self-reported Caucasian donors. The study aimed to test whether cataloging public T cell receptors could reveal signatures of past pathogen exposure. Using immunosequencing, the study profiled T cell repertoires from around 680 subjects and related those repertoires to cytomegalovirus serostatus. A separate validation cohort of 100 to 150 different subjects was used in addition to the 666-subject first cohort. To predict cytomegalovirus infection status, the study brought together high-throughput TCR immunosequencing, statistical association of individual TCRs with disease status, and machine learning. A later analysis re-examined previously published TCR beta repertoires from more than 550 donors and added high-resolution HLA genotyping to investigate patterns of TCR occurrence. The later analysis used no new phenotypic data to find candidate immune exposures, relying instead on TCR beta sequences and their occurrence across donors. An earlier analysis of approximately 640 of the donors applied high-throughput TCR beta sequencing to assess whether each TCR beta V gene segment acted as functional or pseudogenic. Alongside the repertoire data, information on donor age, sex, ethnicity and CMV serostatus was compiled. A later genetic analysis used genome-wide SNP genotypes for about 60% of the 666 donors, treating that subset as a discovery cohort. Every repertoire in the discovery cohort had been generated on one and the same sequencing platform. Both class I and class II loci were covered by HLA typing, at four-digit resolution. Typing coverage varied by locus: roughly 629-640 donors for A, B, C, DRB1 and DQB1; 522 for DQA1; about 570 for DPA1; some 470 for DPB1. A handful of DR-DQ haplotypes were handled as single units for association and clustering because linkage in the cohort was strong. Among roughly 370 genotyped donors of the cohort, an average of 235,054 unique TCR beta nucleotide sequences were sequenced per donor, about a sixth of them non-productive.

The library was generated by the immunoSEQ multiplex PCR assay. For the multiplex PCR, a mixture combining 60 forward primers for TCR Vbeta segments and 13 reverse primers for TCR Jbeta segments was used. A multiplex PCR assay on genomic DNA amplified the CDR3 region of rearranged TCR beta genes. The amplified TCR beta libraries were sequenced on the Illumina HiSeq System as 87-base-pair reads. In the authors' own workflow: A later analysis tallied roughly 78 million unique TCR beta chains across the 666 repertoires, and roughly 11 million of those chains were shared by two or more donors. A nearest-neighbor algorithm error-corrected the raw reads and collapsed the reads into unique sequences, merging closely related sequences to remove PCR and sequencing errors. To assign V, D and J gene segments, CDR3 sequences were aligned to IMGT reference sequences. Each retained sequence needed at least a six-nucleotide match to both a V gene segment and a J gene segment. A rearrangement was called productive if the CDR3 had no stop codons and remained in frame with V and J, and every other rearrangement was called non-productive. CDR3 was defined by IMGT convention, running from the second conserved V-encoded cysteine to the conserved J-encoded phenylalanine. The earlier analysis of some 600 of the donors excluded sequences that lacked an unambiguous match to a single V gene segment. In an earlier analysis of about 590 of the donors, a V segment was called functional when productive rearrangements were above 56.7%, and segregating when the standard deviation between donors exceeded 5%. A statistical classification framework was built for diagnosing cytomegalovirus status from the catalog of TCR beta chain sequences. In a later analysis, V and J genes were assigned by comparing TCR nucleotide sequences against IMGT/GENE-DB human TR gene sequences. In a later analysis, CDR3 sequences and most-parsimonious VDJ recombination scenarios were assigned using the TCRdist pipeline. In a later analysis, each TCR beta chain was defined by its CDR3 amino acid sequence together with its V-gene family, and reads lacking a unique V-gene family were excluded. A later analysis removed 500 to 650 highly shared, low-generation-probability nucleotide sequences to deal with suspected cross-contamination and a sequencing artifact. A later analysis calculated a clonal expansion index for each public chain from normalized within-repertoire ranks of inferred template counts. Generation probabilities in a later analysis came from a VDJ recombination model fitted to out-of-frame rearrangements, and those results were checked against IGoR. In a later analysis, TCR-TCR, TCR-HLA and TCR-CMV co-occurrence was scored with hypergeometric tests, and a repertoire-size bias correction was applied to TCR pairs. In a later analysis, false discovery rates were estimated by permuting HLA or CMV assignments 20 times. In a later analysis, co-occurring TCRs were grouped using DBSCAN, and TCRdist sequence similarity was added for clustering within HLA-allele-positive subsets. For co-occurrence clustering, repertoires with fewer than 30,000 or more than 120,000 public chains were excluded, along with a handful of repertoires with anomalous nucleotide sharing. TCRdb retrieved this table from immuneACCESS and kept in-frame rearrangements only. Not all clones are present; in checked studies, unresolved V genes account for under half, and no reason is known for the remainder. That table supplies the V and J calls and clone size; D and trimming were determined from the DNA. This sample holds around 200,000 clones; roughly 82% were observed only once. Roughly 2.6% of the sample rests with the top ten.

Including the terminal cysteine and phenylalanine, the CDR3 comprises 18 residues. Solely the CDR3 DNA is kept, with 54 bases framed from the first base. Trimming takes 2 bases from V and 1 base from J, and the germline ends sit 17 bases apart. From the germline V gene (reference sequence), CDR1 is LNHDA and CDR2 is SQIVND. For this clone: The antigen it recognizes is unknown. No base qualities exist here, and no much larger clone lies one base off it.

Findings and caveats that apply to the study as a whole: A later genetic analysis associated a missense DCLRE1C variant with V-gene and J-gene trimming of TCR beta chains, and an independent cohort replicated the association. In an earlier analysis of several hundred of the donors, most TCR beta V segments were observed in productive rearrangements about 90% or about 30% of the time, broadly matching IMGT annotations. This cohort had only TCR beta chains sequenced, and the lack of alpha or paired-chain data limited which features could be detected. For the cohort, immune exposure information was limited to CMV serostatus. A group of highly shared sequence variants was considered likely to be a technical artifact of the sequencing pipeline. HLA typing was unavailable for some donors at each locus, so association tests used only the typed subset. A few of the identified cytomegalovirus-associated TCR beta chains were confirmed in vitro to be specific for cytomegalovirus antigens. According to a later genetic analysis, donors in an Asian-associated ancestry cluster had fewer N-insertions in productive TCRs than the approximately 710-donor mean. When HLA alleles, especially DR and DQ, strongly co-occurred, TCR associations were difficult to assign to individual alleles. Most TCR sequences were observed very rarely across donors, whereas some public TCRs were present in many individuals. The classifier was reported to diagnose cytomegalovirus status with high specificity and sensitivity in both the original cohort and the validation cohort. Correlated functional status among segregating V segments might be attributable to linkage disequilibrium, but an unknown experimental factor could not be ruled out. The presence/absence analyses assumed that sequencing depth was roughly uniform across donors, and that assumption may not be true. It was suggested by the authors that the approach could potentially be generalized to other disease states and immunological phenotypes. Some IMGT-functional V segments, including TRBV6-2 and TRBV6-3, could not be told apart with the 87-base-pair reads, so those segments were excluded. A total of about 180 TCR beta chains were listed by the study as associated with cytomegalovirus. A later analysis found that most CMV-associated TCR beta chains appeared HLA-restricted, with HLA associations seemingly driven largely by CMV exposure. Compared with equally common non-associated chains, HLA-associated TCR beta chains in a later analysis were more clonally expanded and had lower generation probabilities. Approximately 18 rarely observed V segments, including chromosome 9 orphons, were excluded from the earlier analysis of 550 to 700 of the donors because counts were too low. According to a later analysis, parvovirus B19, influenza, CMV and Epstein-Barr virus appeared linked to several top co-occurrence clusters. A further reported finding was that TCR beta sequences accurately predicted the HLA-A and HLA-B alleles for most subjects in the first cohort. A later analysis found that TCR association rates varied across HLA loci, with DRB1 alleles showing the most associated TCRs and HLA-C alleles the fewest. At a false discovery rate of 0.05, a later analysis linked about 17,000 TCR beta sequences to specific HLA alleles.

The cohort comprised some 730 healthy bone marrow donors. Cohort members were all nominally healthy when sampled, although unrecorded immune exposures were likely present. The donor was CMV seropositive and was included in the group of 250 to 350 seropositive cohort members. Every donor gave a peripheral blood sample, and the peripheral blood mononuclear cells from that sample were used for TCR beta sequencing. Genomic DNA extraction from the blood cell samples was performed with the Qiagen DNeasy Blood Extraction Kit. The rearrangement joined TRBV19 to TRBJ1-4, with TRBD1 as a weak D call on 5 bases. The receptor was isolated from a woman in her 50s in good health and CMV-seropositive. What was sequenced was PBMCs. The nucleotide sequence is TGTGCCAGTAGTATAAATGGAGGGGCTAGTAGAACTAATGAAAAACTGTTTTTT. Its translation is CASSINGGASRTNEKLFF. Beyond the CDR3, the reference TRBV19 and TRBJ1-4 genes provide the residues; the full variable domain reads: DGGITQSPKYLFRKEGQNVTLSCEQNLNHDAMYWYRQDPGQGLRLIYYSQIVNDFQKGDIAEGYSVSREKKESFPLTVTSAQKNPTAFYLCASSINGGASRTNEKLFFGSGTQLSVL.